Below, one T cell receptor (beta chain) is given with its context. Its binding antigen is unknown. Qualities for individual bases were not recorded, and no much larger clone is one base off. Trimming takes 3 bases from V and 4 bases from J, and the germline ends sit 3 bases apart. CDR1 and CDR2 (SEHNR, FQNEAQ) derive from the germline V gene (reference sequence). The CDR3 sequence holds 11 residues, the cysteine and phenylalanine included. Just CDR3 DNA is preserved here, 33 bases in frame from base 1. The trial excluded patients who had a history of autoimmune disease or who were on systemic immunosuppression. Peripheral blood for TCR sequencing was collected from all dose cohorts at baseline, on cycle 4 day 1, and on cycle 7 day 1. The samples were taken from a phase I, first-in-human, multicenter, open-label dose-escalation trial of ivuxolimab. The trial enrolled adults with locally advanced or metastatic head and neck squamous cell, hepatocellular, melanoma or renal cell carcinoma. CD4+ and CD8+ T cells were sorted separately from peripheral blood before TCR sequencing.

Genomic DNA was isolated from the sorted cells so that the TCRbeta CDR3 region could be sequenced. TCRbeta CDR3 regions were sequenced using the immunoSEQ Assay. The table comes from immuneACCESS by way of TCRdb, which keeps in-frame sequences with V and J called. Part of the clones is missing from these tables; in studies checked, under half for an unresolved V gene and the rest for unknown reasons. The sample table records approximately 22,000 clones; 88% of these occur just once. The ten largest make up 30% to 35% of the sample. The data were obtained in a study of OX40 agonist ivuxolimab in advanced cancers. For context, the study as a whole: Ivuxolimab, which targeted the costimulatory receptor OX40 (CD134), was an agonistic, fully human IgG2 monoclonal antibody. Partial responses occurred in three dose-escalation patients, of whom one had hepatocellular carcinoma and two had cutaneous melanoma. Intravenous ivuxolimab was administered to patients every 2 weeks at six dose levels: 0.01, 0.1, 0.3, 1.5, 3 and 10 mg/kg. The monotherapy dose-escalation portion (N of about 52 patients) of the phase I ivuxolimab trial is reported in the paper. A male proportion of roughly 80% and a mean age of around 60 years, ranging from about 20 to 80, were recorded for the dose-escalation cohort. The purpose of peripheral TCRbeta sequencing was to test whether ivuxolimab changed TCR sequence diversity and led to clonal T-cell expansion. Among the roughly 54 dose-escalation patients, about 20 had hepatocellular carcinoma, 15 or so melanoma, 9 renal cell carcinoma and 9 head and neck cancer. Prior anti-PD-1, anti-PD-L1 or anti-CTLA-4 therapy was permitted, and checkpoint inhibitors had been received by 40% to 50% of dose-escalation patients.

Overall study results and their limits: Low levels of normalized T-cell clonal expansion were also shown by some nonresponding patients. At doses of 0.1 to 3.0 mg/kg, clonal expansion of both CD4+ and CD8+ blood T cells was observed from baseline to week 6. In the 0.1-3.0 mg/kg groups, partial responders had among the lowest normalized peripheral clonal expansion, particularly in CD8+ T cells. Which antigens the clonally expanded peripheral T cells were specific for was not determined. On average, CD8+ T cells showed more expanded clones than CD4+ T cells after ivuxolimab.

The material was CD4+ or CD8+ T cells sorted from blood, obtained in a trial of the OX40 agonist ivuxolimab. The sequence was collected from an adult with an advanced solid tumor such as melanoma, head and neck, liver or kidney cancer. The sequence joins TRBV7-9 to TRBJ1-1; no D gene is confidently identified. The CDR3 reads as follows: CASSLVTEAFF. The nucleotide sequence reads TGTGCCAGCAGCTTGGTCACTGAAGCTTTCTTT.